Included here is one T cell receptor (beta chain) sequence, with context. Antigen specificity is unknown. This entry is derived from a study of blood T cells in healthy people across ages. Study results and limitations: Observed TCR beta diversity per million T cells went down as age went up. This fall followed a roughly linear course with age.

Through a sample-barcoded 5' primer and a J-beta primer mix, a second PCR was run for roughly 6 to 12 cycles. Each cDNA was tagged by a template-switch adaptor containing 12 random nucleotides. TCRdb fed the 5' RACE reads into MiXCR, producing one record per CDR3 protein. The sample lists fewer than 900,000 distinct CDR3 sequences; roughly 34% were seen once. Germline V gives CDR1 SGHTA, CDR2 FQGNSA. The V and J ends lost 4 bases and 0 bases respectively, with 13 bases between them. The CDR3 contains 15 residues. This TCR derives from a man aged 18 to 35 in good health. The rearrangement uses TRBV7-2 and TRBJ2-7; tentatively, D is TRBD1 (6 bases). Sequencing was performed on blood. Here the CDR3 reads CASSSDRRYSYEQYF. The CDR3 DNA reads as TGTGCCAGCAGCTCGGACAGACGCTACTCCTACGAGCAGTACTTC.